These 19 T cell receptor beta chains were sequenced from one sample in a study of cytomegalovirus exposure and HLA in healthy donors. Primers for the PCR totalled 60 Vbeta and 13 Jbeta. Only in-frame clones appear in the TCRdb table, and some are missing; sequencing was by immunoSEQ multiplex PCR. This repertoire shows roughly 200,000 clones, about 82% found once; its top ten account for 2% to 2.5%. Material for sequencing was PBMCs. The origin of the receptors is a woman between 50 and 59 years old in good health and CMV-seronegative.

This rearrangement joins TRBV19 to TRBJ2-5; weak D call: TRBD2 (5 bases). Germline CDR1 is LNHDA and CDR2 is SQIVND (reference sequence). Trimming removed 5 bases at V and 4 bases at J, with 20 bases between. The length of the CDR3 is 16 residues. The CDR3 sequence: CASSSPPGTTGETQYF. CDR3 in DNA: TGTGCCAGTAGTTCCCCCCCGGGAACAACGGGAGAGACCCAGTACTTC.

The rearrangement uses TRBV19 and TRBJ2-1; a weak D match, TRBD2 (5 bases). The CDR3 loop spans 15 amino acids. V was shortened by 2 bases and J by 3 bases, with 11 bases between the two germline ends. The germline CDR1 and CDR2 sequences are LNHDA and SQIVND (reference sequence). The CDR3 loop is CASSIRGQDYNEQFF. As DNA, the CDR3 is TGTGCCAGTAGTATACGCGGGCAAGACTACAATGAGCAGTTCTTC.

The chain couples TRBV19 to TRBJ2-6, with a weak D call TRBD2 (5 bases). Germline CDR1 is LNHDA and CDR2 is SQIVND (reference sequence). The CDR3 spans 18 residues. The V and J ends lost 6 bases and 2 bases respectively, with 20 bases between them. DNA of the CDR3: TGTGCCAGTAGAAAATCAAGTGGTGGGCGGGCTGGGGCCAACGTCCTGACTTTC. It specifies CASRKSSGGRAGANVLTF.

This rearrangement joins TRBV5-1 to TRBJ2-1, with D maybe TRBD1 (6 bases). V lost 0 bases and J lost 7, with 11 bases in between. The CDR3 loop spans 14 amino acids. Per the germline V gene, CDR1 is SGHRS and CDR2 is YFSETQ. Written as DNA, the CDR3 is TGCGCCAGCAGCTTGGAAGGGACAAAGAATGAGCAGTTCTTC. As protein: CASSLEGTKNEQFF.

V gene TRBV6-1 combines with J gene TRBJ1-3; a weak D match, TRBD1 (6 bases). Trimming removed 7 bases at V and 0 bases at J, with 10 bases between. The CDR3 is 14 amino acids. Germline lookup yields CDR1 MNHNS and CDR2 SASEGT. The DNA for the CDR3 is TGTGCCAGCATCGGACAGAACTCTGGAAACACCATATATTTT. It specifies CASIGQNSGNTIYF.

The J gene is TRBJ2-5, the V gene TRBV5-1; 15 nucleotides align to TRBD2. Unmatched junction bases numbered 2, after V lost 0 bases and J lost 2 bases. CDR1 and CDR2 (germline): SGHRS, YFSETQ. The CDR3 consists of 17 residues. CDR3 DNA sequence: TGCGCCAGCAGCTTGGGGGGACTAGCGGGAGGTCAAGAGACCCAGTACTTC. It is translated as CASSLGGLAGGQETQYF.

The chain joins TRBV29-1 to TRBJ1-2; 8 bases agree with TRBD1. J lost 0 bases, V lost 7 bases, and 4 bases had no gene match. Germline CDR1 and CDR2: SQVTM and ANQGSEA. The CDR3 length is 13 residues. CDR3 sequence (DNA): TGCAGCGGCGGACAGGGCCCTAACTATGGCTACACCTTC. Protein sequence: CSGGQGPNYGYTF.

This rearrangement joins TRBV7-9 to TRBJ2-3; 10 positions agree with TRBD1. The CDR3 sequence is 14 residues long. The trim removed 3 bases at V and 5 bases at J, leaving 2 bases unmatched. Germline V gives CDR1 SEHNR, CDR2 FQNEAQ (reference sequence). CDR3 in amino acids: CASSLGTGVDTQYF. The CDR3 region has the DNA TGTGCCAGCAGCTTGGGGACAGGGGTAGATACGCAGTATTTT.

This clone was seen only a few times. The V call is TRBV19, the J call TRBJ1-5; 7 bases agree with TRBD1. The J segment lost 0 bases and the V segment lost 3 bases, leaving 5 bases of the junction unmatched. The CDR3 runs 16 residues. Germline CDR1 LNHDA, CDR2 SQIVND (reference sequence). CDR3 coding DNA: TGTGCCAGTAGTATTTGGCAGGGGGTTAGCAATCAGCCCCAGCATTTT. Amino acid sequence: CASSIWQGVSNQPQHF.

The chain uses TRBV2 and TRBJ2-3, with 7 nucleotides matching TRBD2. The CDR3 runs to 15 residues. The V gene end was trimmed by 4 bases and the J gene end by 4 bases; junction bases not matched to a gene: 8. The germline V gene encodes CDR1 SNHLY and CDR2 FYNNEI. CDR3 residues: CASSGTRIFADTQYF. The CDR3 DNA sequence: TGTGCCAGCAGTGGGACTAGGATTTTTGCAGATACGCAGTATTTT. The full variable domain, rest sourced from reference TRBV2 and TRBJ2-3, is EPEVTQTPSHQVTQMGQEVILRCVPISNHLYFYWYRQILGQKVEFLVSFYNNEISEKSEIFDDQFSVERPDGSNFTLKIRSTKLEDSAMYFCASSGTRIFADTQYFGPGTRLTVL.

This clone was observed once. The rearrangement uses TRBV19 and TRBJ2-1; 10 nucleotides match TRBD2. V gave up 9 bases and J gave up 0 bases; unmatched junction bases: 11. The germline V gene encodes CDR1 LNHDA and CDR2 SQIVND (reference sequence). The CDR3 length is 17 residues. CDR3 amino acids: CASTPYGLAASYNEQFF. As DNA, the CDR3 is TGTGCCAGCACCCCTTACGGACTAGCGGCCTCCTACAATGAGCAGTTCTTC.

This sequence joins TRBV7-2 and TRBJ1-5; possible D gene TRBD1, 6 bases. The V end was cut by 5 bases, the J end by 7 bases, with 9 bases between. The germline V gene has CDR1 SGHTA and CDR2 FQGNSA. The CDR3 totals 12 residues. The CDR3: CASSPQGQPQHF. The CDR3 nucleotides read TGTGCCAGCAGCCCACAGGGACAGCCCCAGCATTTT.

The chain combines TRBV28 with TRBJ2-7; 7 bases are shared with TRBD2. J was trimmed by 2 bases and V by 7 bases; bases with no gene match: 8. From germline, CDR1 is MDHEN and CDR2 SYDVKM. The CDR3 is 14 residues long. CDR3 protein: CASNSPSGAYEQYF. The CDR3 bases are TGTGCCAGCAATTCTCCTAGCGGCGCCTACGAGCAGTACTTC.

CDR3 sequence (DNA): TGTGCCAGCAGTGAAGACGGCGCTACTGAGCGTCAAGAGACCCAGTACTTC. Residues: CASSEDGATERQETQYF. V and J are TRBV2 and TRBJ2-5, with D uncertain. Germline lookup yields CDR1 SNHLY and CDR2 FYNNEI. This CDR3 is built from 17 residues. V gave up 1 base and J gave up 2 bases, with 17 bases separating them.

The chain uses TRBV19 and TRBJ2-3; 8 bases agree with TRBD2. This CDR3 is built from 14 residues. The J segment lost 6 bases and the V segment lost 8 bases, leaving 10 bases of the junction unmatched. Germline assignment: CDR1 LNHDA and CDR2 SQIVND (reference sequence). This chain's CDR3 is CASHRGGLVDTQYF. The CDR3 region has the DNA TGTGCCAGTCACCGGGGGGGACTAGTCGATACGCAGTATTTT.

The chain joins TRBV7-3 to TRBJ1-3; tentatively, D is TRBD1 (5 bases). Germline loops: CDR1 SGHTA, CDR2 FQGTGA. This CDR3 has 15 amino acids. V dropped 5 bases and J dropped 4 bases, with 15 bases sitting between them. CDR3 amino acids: CASSPRQFCGNTIYF. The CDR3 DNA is TGTGCCAGCAGCCCTAGACAGTTCTGCGGAAACACCATATATTTT.

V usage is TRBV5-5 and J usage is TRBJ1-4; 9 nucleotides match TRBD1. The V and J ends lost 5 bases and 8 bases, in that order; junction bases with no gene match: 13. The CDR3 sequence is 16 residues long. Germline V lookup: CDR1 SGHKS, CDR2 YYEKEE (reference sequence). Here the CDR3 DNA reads TGTGCCAGCAGGTCCGACGTCGGGACAGGGAGGGAAAAACTGTTTTTT. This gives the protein CASRSDVGTGREKLFF.

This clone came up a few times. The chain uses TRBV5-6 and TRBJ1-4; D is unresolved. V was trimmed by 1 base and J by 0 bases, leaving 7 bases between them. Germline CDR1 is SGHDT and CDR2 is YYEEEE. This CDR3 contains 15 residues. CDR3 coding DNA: TGTGCCAGCAGCTTGACAGCTCCAACTAATGAAAAACTGTTTTTT. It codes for CASSLTAPTNEKLFF.

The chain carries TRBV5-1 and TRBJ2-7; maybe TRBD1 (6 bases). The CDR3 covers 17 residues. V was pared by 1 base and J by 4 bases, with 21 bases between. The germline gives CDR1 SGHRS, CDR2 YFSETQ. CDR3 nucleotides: TGCGCCAGCAGCTTGACCACACGAGGGGACATAGGATACGAGCAGTACTTC. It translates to CASSLTTRGDIGYEQYF.